The subject of this entry is one T cell receptor beta chain. Germline V lookup: CDR1 SGHAT, CDR2 FQNNGV. This CDR3 contains 17 residues. V was cut by 0 bases and J by 2 bases, with 14 bases left in between. This entry is derived from a study of OX40 agonist ivuxolimab in advanced cancers. This table comes from immunoSEQ multiplex PCR, and its TCRdb copy is limited to in-frame clones, with some not included. The data show about 100,000 clones, approximately 89% seen once. The chain joins TRBV11-2 to TRBJ2-4; D call uncertain. Sequencing used CD4+ or CD8+ T cells sorted from blood, obtained in a trial of the OX40 agonist ivuxolimab. The clonotype was recovered from an adult with an advanced solid tumor such as melanoma, head and neck, liver or kidney cancer. The chain's CDR3 is CASSLDPGSRPKNIQYF. The CDR3 DNA sequence: TGTGCCAGCAGCTTAGACCCAGGCTCCCGACCCAAAAACATTCAGTACTTC.